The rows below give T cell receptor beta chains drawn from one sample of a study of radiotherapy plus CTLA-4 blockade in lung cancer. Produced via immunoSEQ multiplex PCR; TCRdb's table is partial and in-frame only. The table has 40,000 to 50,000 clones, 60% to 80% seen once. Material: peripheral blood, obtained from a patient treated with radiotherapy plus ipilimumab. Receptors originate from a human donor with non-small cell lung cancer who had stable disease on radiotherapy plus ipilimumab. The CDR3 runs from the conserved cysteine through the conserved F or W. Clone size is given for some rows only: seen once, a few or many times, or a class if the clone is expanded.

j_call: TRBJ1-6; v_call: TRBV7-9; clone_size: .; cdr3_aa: CASSFPGSPLHF
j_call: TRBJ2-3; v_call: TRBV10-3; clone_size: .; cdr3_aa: CAISELRADTQYF
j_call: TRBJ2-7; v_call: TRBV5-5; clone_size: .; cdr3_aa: CASRGGDAYTYTYEQYF
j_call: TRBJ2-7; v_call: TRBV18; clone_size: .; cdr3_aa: CASSPPGDRTSYEQYF
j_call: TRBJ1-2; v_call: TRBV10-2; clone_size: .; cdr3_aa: CASSVQVNYGYTF
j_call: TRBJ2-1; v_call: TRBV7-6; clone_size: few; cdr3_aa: CASSLVPPGGSYNEQFF
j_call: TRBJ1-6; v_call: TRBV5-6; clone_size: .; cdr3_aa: CASSLGIRDSPPLHF
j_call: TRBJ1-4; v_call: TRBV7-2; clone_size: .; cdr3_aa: CASSLIFYRGGSTNEKLFF
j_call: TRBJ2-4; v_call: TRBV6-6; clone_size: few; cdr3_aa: CASRGGATGNIQYF
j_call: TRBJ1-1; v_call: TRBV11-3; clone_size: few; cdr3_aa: CARGEIGNTEAFF
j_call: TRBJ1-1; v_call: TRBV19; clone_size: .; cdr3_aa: CASSIRNLNTEAFF
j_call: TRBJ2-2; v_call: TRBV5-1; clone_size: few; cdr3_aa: CASSHFPSGGNTGELFF
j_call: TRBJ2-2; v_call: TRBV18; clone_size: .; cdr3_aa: CASSPGQTTGELFF
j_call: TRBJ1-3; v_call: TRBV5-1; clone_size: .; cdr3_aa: CASSVTGGNTIYF
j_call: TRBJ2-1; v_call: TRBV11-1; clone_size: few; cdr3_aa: CASSSGQGINNEQFF
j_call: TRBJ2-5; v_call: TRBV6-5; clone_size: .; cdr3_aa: CASSYSAGSGETQYF
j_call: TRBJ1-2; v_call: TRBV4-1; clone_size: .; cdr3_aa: CASSQLWGQGAFGYTF
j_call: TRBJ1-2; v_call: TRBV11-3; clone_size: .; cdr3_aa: CASSLTSGAGDYGYTF
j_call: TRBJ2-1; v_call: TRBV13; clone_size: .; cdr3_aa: CASSRDRGSYNEQFF
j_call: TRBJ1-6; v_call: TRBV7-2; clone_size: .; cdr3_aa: CASSPFRGRSYNSPLHF
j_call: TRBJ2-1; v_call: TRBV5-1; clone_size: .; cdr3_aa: CASSQGGNYNEQFF
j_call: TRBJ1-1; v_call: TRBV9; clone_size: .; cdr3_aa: CASSVRGQRNTEAFF
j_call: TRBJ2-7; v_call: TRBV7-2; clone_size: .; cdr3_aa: CASSFRTGGAHEQYF
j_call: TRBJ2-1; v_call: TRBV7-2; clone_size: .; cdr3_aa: CASSLAAGSGGYNEQFF
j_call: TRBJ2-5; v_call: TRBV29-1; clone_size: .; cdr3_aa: CSVRFQETQYF
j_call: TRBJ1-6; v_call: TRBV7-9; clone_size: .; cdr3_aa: CASSLALTGGRSPLHF
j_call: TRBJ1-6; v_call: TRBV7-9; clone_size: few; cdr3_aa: CASSLEPSSPLHF
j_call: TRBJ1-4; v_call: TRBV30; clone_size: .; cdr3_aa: CAWSIQTGGNEKLFF
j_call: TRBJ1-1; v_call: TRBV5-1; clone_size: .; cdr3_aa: CASSLEVGGGTEAFF
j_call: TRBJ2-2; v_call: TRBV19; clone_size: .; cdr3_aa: CASTTGGTGELFF
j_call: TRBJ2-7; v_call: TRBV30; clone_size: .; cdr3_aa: CAWSYLSYEQYF
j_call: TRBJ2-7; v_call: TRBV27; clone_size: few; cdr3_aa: CASSFSGRGRSEQYF
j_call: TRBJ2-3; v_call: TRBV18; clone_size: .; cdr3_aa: CASSPGTGVDTQYF
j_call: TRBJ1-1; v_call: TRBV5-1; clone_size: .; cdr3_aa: CASSSLTGVTEAFF
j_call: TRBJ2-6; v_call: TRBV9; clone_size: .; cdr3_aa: CASSAQGTHERRVLTF
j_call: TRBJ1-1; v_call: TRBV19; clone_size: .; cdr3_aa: CASTDGMMNTEAFF
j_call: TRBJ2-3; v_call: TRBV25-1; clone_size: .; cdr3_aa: CASSASLGQGFGADTQYF
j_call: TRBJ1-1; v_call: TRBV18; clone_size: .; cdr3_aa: CASSPRGKWDTEAFF
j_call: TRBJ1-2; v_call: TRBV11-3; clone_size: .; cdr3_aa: CASSLDRQGSSGYTF
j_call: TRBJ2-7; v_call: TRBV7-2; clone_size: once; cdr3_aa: CASSSARGASYEQYF
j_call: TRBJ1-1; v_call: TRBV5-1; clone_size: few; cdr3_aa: CASSLQDRGDEAFF
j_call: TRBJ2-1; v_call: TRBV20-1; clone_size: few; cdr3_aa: CSAVDNEQFF
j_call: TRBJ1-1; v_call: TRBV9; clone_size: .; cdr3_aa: CASSPSTRQGSVTEAFF